This TCR beta chain was retrieved from a study of cytomegalovirus exposure and HLA in healthy donors. Study conclusions and caveats: Most TCR sequences were uncommon, yet certain public TCRs appeared in many donors. In vitro, a few CMV-associated chains proved specific for CMV antigens. First-cohort TCR clusters were later found to tend to co-occur in the roughly 130 validation repertoires.

The CDR3 is made up of 15 amino acids. Germline CDR1 SEHNR, CDR2 FQNEAQ (reference sequence). Trimming pared 0 bases from V and 4 bases from J, leaving 10 bases between. Regarding this clone: Its antigen is not identified.

The donors were part of the approximately 130-subject validation cohort, which stood apart from the roughly 640-subject first cohort. TCRdb keeps only in-frame clones here, not all; method: immunoSEQ multiplex PCR. The sample contains 150,000 to 200,000 clones, around four fifths of which appear only once. The specimen sequenced was PBMCs. The rearrangement joins TRBV7-9 to TRBJ2-1, with TRBD2 as a possible D gene (7 bases). This clonotype originated in a man aged 25 to 45 in good health and CMV-seropositive. The CDR3: CASSLAGGLYNEQFF. The CDR3 region has the DNA TGTGCCAGCAGCTTAGCGGGGGGGCTATACAATGAGCAGTTCTTC. The entire variable domain, with the rest obtained from reference TRBV7-9 and TRBJ2-1, is as follows: DTGVSQNPRHKITKRGQNVTFRCDPISEHNRLYWYRQTLGQGPEFLTYFQNEAQLEKSRLLSDRFSAERPKGSFSTLEIQRTEQGDSAMYLCASSLAGGLYNEQFFGPGTRLTVL.